This T cell receptor (beta chain) emerged from a study of blood T cell repertoires in COVID-19 (dated by TCRdb to the early 2020s). Study-wide context: Samples from collaborators originated in the United States, Italy and Spain and spanned both the acute and convalescent phases of COVID-19. The prospective study material was composed of cDNA or gDNA derived from T cells, B-cell-depleted T cells, or PBMCs. The dataset comprised deeply sampled blood TCRbeta repertoires from subjects exposed to, actively infected with, or recovered from COVID-19. A freely available public database, intended as a resource for researchers studying the immune response to SARS-CoV-2, is where the repertoires were released. Samples were obtained from the ongoing ImmuneRACE study (first 160 participants) and from over 1,000 subjects provided by 6 global collaborators. Sample metadata almost always included a de-identified subject ID, COVID-19 status, age in years and sex. Where HLA class I and class II types were available, the types were taken from metadata supplied by the sample provider, not from assay-based typing. What the work shows at the level of the full study, not this receptor alone: How much clinical and demographic metadata was included differed by source and by participant, and the metadata was provided uncurated.

Worth noting for this clone: The specificity of this receptor is unknown. The input lacks base qualities; no much larger clone sits a single base away.

The germline V gene encodes CDR1 SGHRS and CDR2 YFSETQ. The CDR3 contains 15 residues, cysteine and phenylalanine counted. Only CDR3 DNA remains: 45 bases, in frame from the first base. For this chain, trimming is 3 bases at the V end and 2 bases at the J end, and the number of junction bases without a gene match is 6. One collaborating source in Seattle enrolled patients during active infection and followed them longitudinally through the course of disease. Each collaborating institution followed its own protocols to collect whole blood in K2EDTA tubes. For TCRbeta analysis, collaborators shipped samples as frozen whole blood, isolated PBMCs, or DNA extracted from either of those sample types. TCRbeta CDR3 regions were amplified from genomic DNA using the immunoSEQ Assay, a bias-controlled multiplex PCR. The published analysis was carried out like this. The number of nucleated cells in each sample was estimated by amplification of reference gene primers within the assay. To quantify the absolute abundance of each unique TCRbeta CDR3 rearrangement, sequence reads were collapsed and filtered. Productive Simpson clonality was computed per sample as the square root of Simpson's diversity index over productive rearrangements. This immuneACCESS table, as held by TCRdb, lists in-frame sequences with V and J called but not all clones. Of the missing ones, under half trace to an unresolved V gene in checked studies; the others have no known cause. V and J calls and clone size come straight from that table; D and trimming were deduced from the DNA. The sample table records about 50,000 clones; about four fifths of these occur just once. 26% of the sample goes to the ten largest clones.

Sequencing used peripheral blood. The TCR sequence derives from a woman aged 80 or older with COVID-19, enrolled during active disease. The chain is made from TRBV5-1 and TRBJ2-5; 8 central nucleotides agree with TRBD2. CDR3 loop: CASSSGGGRQETQYF. The nucleotides read TGCGCCAGCAGCTCCGGGGGGGGTAGGCAAGAGACCCAGTACTTC.